The T cell receptor beta chain described here comes from a study of blood T cells in healthy people across ages. The CDR3 covers 15 residues. CDR1 and CDR2 (germline): MDHEN, SYDVKM. Trimming removed 5 bases from V and 2 bases from J, with 13 bases in between. Next came a second PCR, run for roughly 6 to 11 cycles, which used a sample-barcoded 5' primer along with a J-beta primer mix. TCRdb analysed the 5' RACE reads with MiXCR anew, one entry per CDR3 protein. The sample shows hundreds of thousands of distinct CDR3 sequences, approximately 30% of them seen only once. This TCR was sampled from an elderly woman in good health. The V call is TRBV28, the J call TRBJ1-3; no clear D gene. The sample was blood. Here the CDR3 DNA reads TGTGCCAGCAGTCCTACGCGCGAACCTGGAAACACCATATATTTT. This encodes CASSPTREPGNTIYF.